This T cell receptor beta chain appears in the sequencing data of a study of immune heterogeneity within non-small cell lung tumors. Whole-study results and caveats: Identical dominant CDR3 beta clonotypes recurred across tumor sites within a patient, alongside site-unique high-frequency clones.

CDR1 SNHLY and CDR2 FYNNEI come from the germline V gene. V was shortened by 3 bases and J by 5 bases, with 22 bases between the two germline ends. This CDR3 has 17 amino acids. The template consisted of bulk tumor genomic DNA, with roughly 0.6 ug used per sample. Multiple biopsies spaced far apart were taken from each primary tumor during surgery. Newly diagnosed with untreated non-small cell lung cancer, the patients underwent curative surgery. Multiplex PCR amplified TCR beta CDR3 with 32 V and 13 J primers. MiXCR was run by TCRdb on the multiplex PCR reads, yielding one entry per CDR3 protein. The data show over 3,500 distinct CDR3 sequences, roughly 24% seen once. With regard to this clonotype: Its cognate antigen is unknown.

Sequenced: lung tumor tissue. This TCR was sampled from a man in his sixties with non-small cell lung cancer. The chain recombines TRBV2 with TRBJ2-5; perhaps TRBD1 as D (6 bases). In DNA, the CDR3 is TGTGCCAGCAGTGAGAGGTGGACCGGGACACCGAGGGAGACCCAGTACTTC. Translated: CASSERWTGTPRETQYF.